One sample yielded the 25 T cell receptor beta chains listed below, sequenced in a study of spatial heterogeneity in lung cancer. One entry per CDR3 protein, called by TCRdb with MiXCR from the 5' RACE reads. There are tens of thousands of distinct CDR3 sequences in the sample; about 12% occur only once, and just over 40% lies in the top ten. As to time point: sample taken at primary tumor resection. Material for sequencing was whole RNA from tumor, nontumor lung or frozen PBMC, left unsorted. Sequences were derived from PBMCs, sampled at surgery. Every receptor here comes from a male donor with early-stage non-small cell lung cancer.

As regards this clonotype: The junction does not match germline at one end; this may be a read error. The gene calls are TRBV5-1 and TRBJ1-4; possible D gene TRBD1, 5 bases. Per the germline V gene, CDR1 is SGHRS and CDR2 is YFSETQ. The CDR3 length is 17 residues. CDR3 bases: TGCGCCAGCAGCTTGGTTGGGACCCCTGGGGCTAATGAAAAACTGTCTTTT. Its protein is CASSLVGTPGANEKLSF.

This clonotype was seen a few times. The chain combines TRBV5-6 with TRBJ2-5; 8 positions agree with TRBD1. The CDR3 spans 17 residues. CDR1 is SGHDT and CDR2 is YYEEEE in the germline V gene. The V segment lost 0 bases and the J segment 4 bases; nucleotides outside the gene matches: 11. For the CDR3, the DNA is TGTGCCAGCAGCTTGGATCCGCGACAGGGGTTCAGAGAGACCCAGTACTTC. This gives the protein CASSLDPRQGFRETQYF.

This clonotype was counted between two and nine times. The chain recombines TRBV30 with TRBJ2-4; 7 bases agree with TRBD1. The V gene end was trimmed by 6 bases and the J gene end by 9 bases; junction bases not matched to a gene: 14. The CDR3 length is 14 residues. CDR1 and CDR2 (germline): GTSNPN, SVGIG (reference sequence). CDR3 nucleotide sequence: TGTGCCTGCAAGGATCTCCGGGACAGCCTCATTCAGTACTTC. This codes for CACKDLRDSLIQYF.

The rearrangement joins TRBV6-5 to TRBJ2-5; D gene unclear. The CDR3 runs to 14 residues. Trimming left V 0 bases short and J 3 bases short, with 8 bases between. The germline gives CDR1 MNHEY, CDR2 SVGAGI. As DNA, the CDR3 is TGTGCCAGCAGTTACTCGGACGGCGAAGAGACCCAGTACTTC. Its protein is CASSYSDGEETQYF.

The chain recombines TRBV20-1 with TRBJ2-7, with D maybe TRBD2 (5 bases). This CDR3 contains 13 residues. The V end lost 8 bases, the J end lost 5 bases, and 19 bases lay between the germline ends. The germline gives CDR1 DFQATT, CDR2 SNEGSKA (reference sequence). CDR3 region: CSPKPGGSDEQYF. The CDR3 nucleotides are TGCAGTCCCAAACCCGGAGGATCTGACGAGCAGTACTTC.

This clonotype showed up just a few times. The CDR3: CASSYELSPLHF. Here the CDR3 DNA reads TGTGCCAGCAGTTACGAACTATCACCCCTCCACTTT. The V call is TRBV6-6, the J call TRBJ1-6; D gene uncertain. The germline V gene has CDR1 MNHNY and CDR2 SVGAGI (reference sequence). Trimming took 2 bases from V and 10 from J, leaving 6 bases between them. This CDR3 has 12 amino acids.

The gene calls are TRBV7-2 and TRBJ1-5; D call uncertain. The CDR3 spans 15 residues. The V end lost 1 base, the J end lost 7 bases, and 14 bases lay between the germline ends. Germline V gene lookup returns CDR1 SGHTA and CDR2 FQGNSA. The CDR3 loop reads CASSLDPGWVQPQHF. The CDR3 DNA is TGTGCCAGCAGCTTAGATCCGGGTTGGGTACAGCCCCAGCATTTT. Based on the CDR3 plus reference TRBV7-2 and TRBJ1-5, the full variable domain is GAGVSQSPSNKVTEKGKDVELRCDPISGHTALYWYRQSLGQGLEFLIYFQGNSAPDKSGLPSDRFSAERTGGSVSTLTIQRTQQEDSAVYLCASSLDPGWVQPQHFGDGTRLSIL.

This clonotype turned up a few times. The chain joins TRBV6-1 to TRBJ2-7, with a possible D match to TRBD1 (6 bases). The ends were cut back, 10 bases at V and 4 bases at J, with 20 bases in the middle. The CDR3 sequence is 14 residues long. The V gene's germline CDR1 is MNHNS and CDR2 SASEGT. The CDR3 sequence is CATYGQLQFYEQYF. CDR3 DNA sequence: TGTGCCACTTACGGACAGCTCCAATTTTACGAGCAGTACTTC.

The V gene is TRBV9, the J gene TRBJ1-2; possibly TRBD1 for D (6 bases). Trimming took off 4 bases at V and 4 bases at J, with 11 bases between the two ends. CDR3 length equals 13 residues. Germline V CDR1 and CDR2: SGDLS, YYNGEE. The CDR3 sequence: CASSPRTAYGYTF. CDR3 bases: TGTGCCAGCAGCCCGAGGACAGCCTATGGCTACACCTTC.

This clonotype was picked up a small number of times. The chain joins TRBV2 to TRBJ1-4; D is perhaps TRBD1 (5 bases). V lost 8 bases, J lost 6 bases, and 10 bases lay in between. Germline V CDR1 and CDR2: SNHLY, FYNNEI. The CDR3 sequence is 12 residues long. The CDR3 coding sequence is TGTGCCAGCGACAGTTTTGATGAAAAACTGTTTTTT. It encodes CASDSFDEKLFF.

This clonotype appeared many times. The rearrangement joins TRBV6-2 or TRBV6-3 to TRBJ1-6; D not resolved. The CDR3 is 16 amino acids. V was trimmed by 5 bases and J by 9 bases, leaving 20 bases between them. Per germline, CDR1 MNHEY and CDR2 SVGEGT. CDR3 amino acids: CASSLPLPGPFSPLHF. The CDR3 bases are TGTGCCAGCAGTCTCCCACTGCCCGGGCCGTTTTCACCCCTCCACTTT.

The V and J genes are TRBV20-1 and TRBJ2-3; D ambiguous. The length of the CDR3 is 15 residues. CDR1 and CDR2 (germline): DFQATT, SNEGSKA (reference sequence). V lost 0 bases, J lost 2 bases, and 12 bases lay in between. The CDR3 sequence: CSARDLVSYTDTQYF. The CDR3 nucleotides are TGCAGTGCTAGAGATTTAGTCAGCTACACAGATACGCAGTATTTT.

The chain employs TRBV6-6 and TRBJ1-6, with 7 positions matching TRBD1. This CDR3 region has 14 residues. The V gene end was trimmed by 7 bases and the J gene end by 7 bases; junction bases not matched to a gene: 7. Germline loops: CDR1 MNHNY, CDR2 SVGAGI (reference sequence). CDR3 nucleotides: TGTGCCAGCATGCGGGGACAGCAAAATTCACCCCTCCACTTT. It translates to CASMRGQQNSPLHF.

This chain uses TRBV28 with TRBJ2-5, with TRBD2 as a possible D gene (6 bases). Germline V lookup: CDR1 MDHEN, CDR2 SYDVKM. Trimming pared 5 bases from V and 1 base from J, leaving 17 bases between. This CDR3 is built from 16 residues. The CDR3 sequence: CASSPNAGGVQETQYF. The CDR3 DNA is TGTGCCAGCAGTCCCAATGCCGGGGGAGTCCAAGAGACCCAGTACTTC.

This sequence joins TRBV6-6 and TRBJ2-1; D is possibly TRBD2 (7 bases). Germline CDR1 MNHNY, CDR2 SVGAGI (reference sequence). The V end was cut by 6 bases, the J end by 0 bases, with 12 bases between. This CDR3 contains 15 residues. CDR3 nucleotides: TGTGCCAGCAGCCTCCGGGGGGCCTCCTACAATGAGCAGTTCTTC. Its translation is CASSLRGASYNEQFF.

This sequence joins TRBV24-1 and TRBJ2-1; 14 nucleotides match TRBD2. This CDR3 comprises 15 residues. The germline V gene has CDR1 KGHDR and CDR2 SFDVKD. The trim removed 11 bases at V and 4 bases at J, leaving 6 bases unmatched. CDR3 region: CASGTSGRRYNEQFF. In DNA form, the CDR3 reads TGTGCCAGCGGGACTAGCGGGAGACGTTACAATGAGCAGTTCTTC.

This clonotype has a handful of counts. This chain links TRBV4-3 with TRBJ2-3; D is perhaps TRBD1 (6 bases). The CDR3 contains 14 residues. Germline assignment: CDR1 LGHNA and CDR2 YSLEER. Trimming took off 4 bases at V and 2 bases at J, with 10 bases between the two ends. In DNA, the CDR3 is TGCGCCAGCAGCCCCGCAGGGGTCACAGATACGCAGTATTTT. Encoded protein: CASSPAGVTDTQYF.

The sample holds a few counts of this clonotype. The chain uses TRBV12-3 or TRBV12-4 and TRBJ1-2; unclear D gene. V shed 3 bases and J shed 4 bases, with 9 bases lying between them. CDR3 size: 13 residues. The CDR3 DNA reads TGTGCCAGCAGTTTCGGGGAGAGCTATGGCTACACCTTC. This gives the protein CASSFGESYGYTF.

The chain employs TRBV7-2 and TRBJ2-2; no reliable D call. The CDR3 length is 16 residues. Germline V gene sequence: CDR1 SGHTA, CDR2 FQGNSA. V lost 6 bases and J lost 5, with 19 bases in between. The CDR3 is CASSPSWSPPTGELFF. DNA for the CDR3: TGTGCCAGCAGTCCCTCTTGGAGTCCCCCAACCGGGGAGCTGTTTTTT.

This clonotype was seen a few times. The chain combines TRBV12-3 or TRBV12-4 with TRBJ2-3; D unclear. The CDR3 covers 14 residues. V was trimmed by 7 bases and J by 4 bases, leaving 15 bases between them. CDR3: CASIPMLVSDTQYF. DNA of the CDR3: TGTGCCAGCATACCCATGCTAGTCTCAGATACGCAGTATTTT.

The table lists this clonotype with a few counts. V usage is TRBV30 and J usage is TRBJ1-5; possibly TRBD1 for D (5 bases). Germline CDR1 reads GTSNPN; CDR2 reads SVGIG (reference sequence). The V end lost 3 bases, the J end lost 0 bases, and 12 bases lay between the germline ends. The CDR3 sequence is 15 residues long. The CDR3 loop reads CAWRWRGNSNQPQHF. CDR3 bases: TGTGCCTGGAGATGGAGGGGTAATAGCAATCAGCCCCAGCATTTT.

This clonotype was recorded many times. V usage is TRBV4-3 and J usage is TRBJ2-1; perhaps TRBD2 as D (6 bases). Looked up from germline, CDR1 is LGHNA and CDR2 is YSLEER. The CDR3 spans 14 residues. V was clipped by 0 bases and J by 10 bases, with 13 bases between them. CDR3 residues: CASSQDVAGREQFF. The CDR3 nucleotides read TGCGCCAGCAGCCAAGATGTTGCGGGACGAGAGCAGTTCTTC.

This clonotype appeared a few times. The V gene is TRBV4-3, the J gene TRBJ2-3; 11 nucleotides align to TRBD2. The ends lost 5 bases at V and 0 bases at J; junction bases unmatched: 7. The CDR3 length is 17 residues. Germline V gene sequence: CDR1 LGHNA, CDR2 YSLEER. The CDR3 loop is CASSTLAGGLSTDTQYF. CDR3 nucleotides: TGCGCCAGCAGCACTCTAGCGGGGGGCCTAAGCACAGATACGCAGTATTTT.

This clonotype was found many times. The chain couples TRBV7-9 to TRBJ2-7; D not resolved. The V end was cut by 0 bases, the J end by 2 bases, with 8 bases between. The CDR3 spans 14 residues. Germline CDR1 and CDR2: SEHNR and FQNEAQ (reference sequence). The CDR3 DNA is TGTGCCAGCAGCTTAGCAGGGAAACCCTACGAGCAGTACTTC. Residues: CASSLAGKPYEQYF.

The chain combines TRBV6-6 with TRBJ2-2; tentative D call: TRBD1 (6 bases). Germline CDR1 and CDR2: MNHNY and SVGAGI (reference sequence). The CDR3 runs to 13 residues. With 11 bases removed from V and 2 bases from J, the gap between germline ends came to 12 bases. The CDR3 is CAARQVNTGELFF. The CDR3 region has the DNA TGTGCCGCGAGACAGGTCAACACCGGGGAGCTGTTTTTT.